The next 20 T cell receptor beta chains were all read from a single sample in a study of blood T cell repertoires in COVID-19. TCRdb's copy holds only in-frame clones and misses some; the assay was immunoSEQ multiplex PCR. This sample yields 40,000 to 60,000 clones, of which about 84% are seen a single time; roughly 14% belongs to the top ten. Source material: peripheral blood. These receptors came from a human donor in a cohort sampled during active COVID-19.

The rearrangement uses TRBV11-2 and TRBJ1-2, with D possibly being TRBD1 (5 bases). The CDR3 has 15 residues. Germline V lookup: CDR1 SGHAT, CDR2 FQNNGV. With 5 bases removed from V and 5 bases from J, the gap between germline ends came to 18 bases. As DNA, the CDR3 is TGTGCCAGCAGCCCTGGGGGGTCCACATATTATGGCTACACCTTC. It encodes CASSPGGSTYYGYTF.

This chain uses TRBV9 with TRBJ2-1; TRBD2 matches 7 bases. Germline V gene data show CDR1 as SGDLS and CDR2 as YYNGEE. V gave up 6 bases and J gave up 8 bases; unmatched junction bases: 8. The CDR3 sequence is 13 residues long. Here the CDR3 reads CASNLGGTDEQFF. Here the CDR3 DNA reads TGTGCCAGCAATTTGGGGGGGACGGATGAGCAGTTCTTC.

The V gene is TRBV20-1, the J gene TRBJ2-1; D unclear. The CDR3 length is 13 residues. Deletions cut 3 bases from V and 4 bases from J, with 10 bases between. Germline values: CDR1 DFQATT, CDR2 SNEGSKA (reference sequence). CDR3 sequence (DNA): TGCAGTGCTAGTTATGTTCAGTACAATGAGCAGTTCTTC. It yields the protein CSASYVQYNEQFF.

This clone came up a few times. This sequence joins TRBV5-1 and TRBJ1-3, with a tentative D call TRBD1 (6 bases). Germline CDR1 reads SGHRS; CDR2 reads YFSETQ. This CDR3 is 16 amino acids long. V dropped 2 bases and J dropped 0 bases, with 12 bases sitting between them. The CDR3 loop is CASSFTQGVSGNTIYF. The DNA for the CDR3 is TGCGCCAGCAGCTTTACACAGGGAGTCTCTGGAAACACCATATATTTT.

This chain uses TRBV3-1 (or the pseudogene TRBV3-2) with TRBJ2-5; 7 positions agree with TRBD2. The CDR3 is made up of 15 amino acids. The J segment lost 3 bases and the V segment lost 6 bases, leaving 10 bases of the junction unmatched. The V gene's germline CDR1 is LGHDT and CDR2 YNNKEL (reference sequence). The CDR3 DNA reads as TGTGCCAGCAGTCCCCCGGGACTACCGAAAGAGACCCAGTACTTC. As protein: CASSPPGLPKETQYF.

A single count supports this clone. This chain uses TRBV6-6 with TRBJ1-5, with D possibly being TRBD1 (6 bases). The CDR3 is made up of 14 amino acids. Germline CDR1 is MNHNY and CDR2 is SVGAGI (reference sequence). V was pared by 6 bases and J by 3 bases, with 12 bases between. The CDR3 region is CASRNTGSNQPQHF. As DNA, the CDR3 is TGTGCCAGCAGGAACACAGGGTCCAATCAGCCCCAGCATTTT.

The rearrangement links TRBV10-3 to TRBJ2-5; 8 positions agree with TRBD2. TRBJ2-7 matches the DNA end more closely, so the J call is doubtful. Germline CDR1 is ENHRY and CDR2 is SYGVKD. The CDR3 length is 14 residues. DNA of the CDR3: TGTGCCATCAGTTTAATAGCGGGGCCCTACGAGCAGTACTTC. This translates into CAISLIAGPYEQYF.

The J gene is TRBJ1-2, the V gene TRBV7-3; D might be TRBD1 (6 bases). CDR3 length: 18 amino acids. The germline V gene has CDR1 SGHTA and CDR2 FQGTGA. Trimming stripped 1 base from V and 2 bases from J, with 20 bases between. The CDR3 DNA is TGTGCCAGCAGCTTAAGGCCCCGCGGGCGACAGGCGAACTATGGCTACACCTTC. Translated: CASSLRPRGRQANYGYTF.

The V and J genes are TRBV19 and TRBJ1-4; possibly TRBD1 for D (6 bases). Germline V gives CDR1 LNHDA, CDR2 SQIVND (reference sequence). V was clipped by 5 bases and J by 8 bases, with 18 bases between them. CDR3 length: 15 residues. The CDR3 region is CASSPRQAQGEKLFF. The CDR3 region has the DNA TGTGCCAGTAGTCCGCGACAGGCGCAGGGGGAAAAACTGTTTTTT.

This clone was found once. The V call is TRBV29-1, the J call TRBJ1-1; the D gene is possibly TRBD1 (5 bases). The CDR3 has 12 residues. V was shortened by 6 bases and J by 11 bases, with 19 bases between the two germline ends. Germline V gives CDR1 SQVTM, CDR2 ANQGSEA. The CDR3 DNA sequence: TGCAGCGTGGGTGACAGAGAGCTGAGGGCTTTCTTT. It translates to CSVGDRELRAFF.

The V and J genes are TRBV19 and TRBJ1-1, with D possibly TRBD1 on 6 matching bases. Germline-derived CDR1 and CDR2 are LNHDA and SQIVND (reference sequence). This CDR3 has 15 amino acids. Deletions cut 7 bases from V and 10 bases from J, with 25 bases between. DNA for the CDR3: TGTGCCAGTACGACCCAGCCAGGGGCCGCTCCTGTAGCTTTCTTT. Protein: CASTTQPGAAPVAFF.

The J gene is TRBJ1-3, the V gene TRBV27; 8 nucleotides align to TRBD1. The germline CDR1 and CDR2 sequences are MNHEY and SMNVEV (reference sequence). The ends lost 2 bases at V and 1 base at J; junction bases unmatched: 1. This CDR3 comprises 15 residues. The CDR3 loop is CASSLTGGSGNTIYF. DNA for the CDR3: TGTGCCAGCAGTTTAACAGGGGGTTCTGGAAACACCATATATTTT.

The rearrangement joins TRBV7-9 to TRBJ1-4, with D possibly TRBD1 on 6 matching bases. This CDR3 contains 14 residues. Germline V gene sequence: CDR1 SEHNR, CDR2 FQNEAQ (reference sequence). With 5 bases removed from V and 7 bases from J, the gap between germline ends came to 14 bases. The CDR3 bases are TGTGCCAGCAGCCTCCTAGCAGGGGTTGAAAAACTGTTTTTT. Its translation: CASSLLAGVEKLFF.

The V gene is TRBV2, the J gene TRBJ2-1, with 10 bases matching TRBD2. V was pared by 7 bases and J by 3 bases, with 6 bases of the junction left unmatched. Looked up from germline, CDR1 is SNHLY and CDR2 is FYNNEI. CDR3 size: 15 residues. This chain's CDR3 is CASIFRTSGYNEQFF. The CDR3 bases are TGTGCCAGCATATTCCGGACTAGCGGCTACAATGAGCAGTTCTTC.

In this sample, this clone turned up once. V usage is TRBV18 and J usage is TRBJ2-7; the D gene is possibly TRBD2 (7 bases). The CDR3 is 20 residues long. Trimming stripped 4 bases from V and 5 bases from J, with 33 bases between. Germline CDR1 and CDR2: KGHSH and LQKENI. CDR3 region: CASSQETVPFGGGGKNEQYF. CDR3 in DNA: TGTGCCAGCTCACAGGAAACGGTCCCCTTTGGGGGAGGGGGGAAGAACGAGCAGTACTTC.

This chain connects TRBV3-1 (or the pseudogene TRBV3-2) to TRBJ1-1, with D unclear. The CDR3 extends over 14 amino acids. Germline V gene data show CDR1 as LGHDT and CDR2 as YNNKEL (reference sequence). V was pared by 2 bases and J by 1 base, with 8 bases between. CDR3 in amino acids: CASSQSGANTEAFF. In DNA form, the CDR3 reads TGTGCCAGCAGCCAAAGCGGTGCGAACACTGAAGCTTTCTTT.

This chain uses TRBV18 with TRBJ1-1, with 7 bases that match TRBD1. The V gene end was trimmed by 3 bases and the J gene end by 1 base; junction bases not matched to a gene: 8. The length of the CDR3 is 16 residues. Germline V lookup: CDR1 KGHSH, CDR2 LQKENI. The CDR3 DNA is TGTGCCAGCTCACCCGAGAAACAGGGGACGAACACTGAAGCTTTCTTT. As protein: CASSPEKQGTNTEAFF.

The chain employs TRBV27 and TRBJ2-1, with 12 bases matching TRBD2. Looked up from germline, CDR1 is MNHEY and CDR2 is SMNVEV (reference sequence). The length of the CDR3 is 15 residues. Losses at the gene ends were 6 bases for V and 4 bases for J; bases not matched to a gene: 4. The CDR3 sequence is CASRTGLAGYNEQFF. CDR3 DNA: TGTGCCAGCAGAACGGGACTAGCGGGTTACAATGAGCAGTTCTTC.

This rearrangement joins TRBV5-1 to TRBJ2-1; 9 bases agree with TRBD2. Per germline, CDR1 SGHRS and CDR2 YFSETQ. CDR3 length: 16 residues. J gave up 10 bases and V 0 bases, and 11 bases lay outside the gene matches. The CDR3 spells CASSLGAGGRLEEQFF. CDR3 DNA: TGCGCCAGCAGCTTGGGAGCGGGGGGTCGTTTGGAGGAGCAGTTCTTC.

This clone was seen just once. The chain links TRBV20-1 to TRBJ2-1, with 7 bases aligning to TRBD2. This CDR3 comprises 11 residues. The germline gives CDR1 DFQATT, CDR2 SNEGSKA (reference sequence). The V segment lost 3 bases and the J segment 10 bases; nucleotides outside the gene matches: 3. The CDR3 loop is CSASRGGEQFF. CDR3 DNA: TGCAGTGCTAGCCGGGGAGGGGAGCAGTTCTTC.